The 18 T cell receptor beta chains below were found in one sample sequenced in a study of technical replicates of blood from a handful of donors. Assay: immunoSEQ multiplex PCR; the TCRdb copy retains only in-frame clones and omits some. The sample includes about 50,000 clones, about 96% seen only once; the top ten take roughly 0.36%. The sequencing input was T cells isolated from PBMCs. The receptors come from a human donor in good health.

The chain carries TRBV2 and TRBJ2-7; D is uncertain. There are 12 residues in the CDR3. V shed 9 bases and J shed 4 bases, with 13 bases lying between them. In germline, CDR1 is SNHLY, CDR2 FYNNEI. Here the CDR3 DNA reads TGTGCCAGAATGTCGAGCCCTTACGAGCAGTACTTC. Residues: CARMSSPYEQYF.

This rearrangement joins TRBV29-1 to TRBJ2-2; 8 bases align to TRBD2. Trimming removed 4 bases from V and 5 bases from J; junction bases left unmatched: 3. Germline CDR1 SQVTM, CDR2 ANQGSEA. The CDR3 runs 13 residues. CDR3 residues: CSVGTGGTGELFF. The CDR3 coding sequence is TGCAGCGTTGGGACGGGGGGGACCGGGGAGCTGTTTTTT.

This chain uses TRBV28 with TRBJ2-7; perhaps TRBD1 as D (5 bases). Germline loops: CDR1 MDHEN, CDR2 SYDVKM. V was trimmed by 4 bases and J by 4 bases, leaving 11 bases between them. The CDR3 consists of 13 residues. The CDR3 is CASSWSAGYEQYF. In DNA, the CDR3 is TGTGCCAGCAGTTGGTCGGCAGGGTACGAGCAGTACTTC.

The V gene is TRBV29-1, the J gene TRBJ2-1, with D unclear. The CDR3 covers 11 residues. Per the germline V gene, CDR1 is SQVTM and CDR2 is ANQGSEA. V was shortened by 7 bases and J by 10 bases, with 14 bases between the two germline ends. The CDR3 sequence is CSGSVDVEQFF. CDR3 nucleotides: TGCAGCGGAAGCGTAGACGTCGAGCAGTTCTTC.

This rearrangement joins TRBV18 to TRBJ2-3, with D possibly being TRBD2 (6 bases). The ends were cut back, 6 bases at V and 2 bases at J, with 15 bases in the middle. Per the germline V gene, CDR1 is KGHSH and CDR2 is LQKENI. CDR3 length: 15 residues. Here the CDR3 DNA reads TGTGCCAGCTCGGGGGACTTCGGGCTCACAGATACGCAGTATTTT. It encodes CASSGDFGLTDTQYF.

CDR3 region: CASSPGTGKNEQFF. The CDR3 DNA is TGTGCCAGCAGTCCCGGGACAGGAAAAAACGAACAGTTCTTC. The gene calls are TRBV2 and TRBJ2-1; 8 bases are a match to TRBD1. With 5 bases clipped from V and 13 bases from J, the junction kept 13 bases outside the gene matches. This CDR3 is 14 amino acids long. Germline CDR1 SNHLY, CDR2 FYNNEI.

This rearrangement joins TRBV27 to TRBJ1-1, with D perhaps TRBD1 (5 bases). The CDR3 has 13 amino acids. The germline V gene encodes CDR1 MNHEY and CDR2 SMNVEV (reference sequence). Between the trimmed V and J ends, which lost 5 bases and 4 bases, there was a span of 11 bases. CDR3 sequence reads: CASSQGWVTEAFF. CDR3 sequence (DNA): TGTGCCAGCAGTCAGGGATGGGTCACTGAAGCTTTCTTT.

The chain employs TRBV9 and TRBJ2-7, with 8 nucleotides matching TRBD2. The J segment lost 3 bases and the V segment lost 0 bases, leaving 5 bases of the junction unmatched. Germline CDR1 is SGDLS and CDR2 is YYNGEE. The CDR3 is 15 residues long. The DNA of the CDR3 is TGTGCCAGCAGCGTAGAAGGACTAGCAGACTACGAGCAGTACTTC. Its protein is CASSVEGLADYEQYF.

V is TRBV4-1 and J is TRBJ2-5, with D possibly TRBD2 on 5 matching bases. V gave up 3 bases and J gave up 5 bases, with 16 bases separating them. This CDR3 contains 15 residues. Germline V CDR1 and CDR2: MGHRA, YSYEKL. CDR3 protein: CASSHRRTPSETQYF. For the CDR3, the DNA is TGCGCCAGCAGCCATCGGAGGACGCCCTCCGAGACCCAGTACTTC.

This clone was found once. The chain uses TRBV6-5 and TRBJ2-7; TRBD2 might be the D (5 bases). Trimming pared 7 bases from V and 3 bases from J, leaving 7 bases between. The CDR3 is 11 residues long. CDR1 is MNHEY and CDR2 is SVGAGI in the germline V gene. The CDR3 sequence is CASTGGYEQYF. CDR3 nucleotide sequence: TGTGCCAGCACAGGAGGCTACGAGCAGTACTTC.

The rearrangement links TRBV27 to TRBJ1-1, with unresolved D. V dropped 6 bases and J dropped 0 bases, with 5 bases sitting between them. The CDR3 is made up of 12 amino acids. In germline, CDR1 is MNHEY, CDR2 SMNVEV (reference sequence). The CDR3 protein is CASRQLNTEAFF. Written as DNA, the CDR3 is TGTGCCAGCAGACAGCTGAACACTGAAGCTTTCTTT.

The V call is TRBV29-1, the J call TRBJ1-2; D is uncertain. The germline gives CDR1 SQVTM, CDR2 ANQGSEA. The CDR3 has 15 residues. Trimming stripped 4 bases from V and 8 bases from J, with 23 bases between. Here the CDR3 DNA reads TGCAGCGTTGTCATGGCACGAGGGAACGGCTACGGCTACACCTTC. This codes for CSVVMARGNGYGYTF.

J is TRBJ2-5 and V is TRBV9, with a weak D call TRBD2 (6 bases). Germline-derived CDR1 and CDR2 are SGDLS and YYNGEE. The length of the CDR3 is 12 residues. V lost 3 bases to trimming and J lost 7 bases, with 10 bases between them. DNA for the CDR3: TGTGCCAGCAGCGCGGACGGGGGGACCCAGTACTTC. Amino acids: CASSADGGTQYF.

This clone was counted once. The CDR3 DNA sequence: TGTGCCAGCAGCTCGACTAGCACAGATACGCAGTATTTT. This translates into CASSSTSTDTQYF. The chain links TRBV7-3 to TRBJ2-3; D unclear. There are 13 residues in the CDR3. V gave up 4 bases and J gave up 0 bases, with 5 bases separating them. CDR1 SGHTA and CDR2 FQGTGA come from the germline V gene.

This chain links TRBV4-3 with TRBJ2-3; 10 positions match TRBD2. Germline trimming cut 0 bases from V and 1 base from J; bases unmatched to any gene: 4. This CDR3 has 17 residues. Germline values: CDR1 LGHNA, CDR2 YSLEER. The CDR3: CASSQDLGTSGTDTQYF. CDR3 bases: TGCGCCAGCAGCCAAGACTTAGGGACTAGCGGCACAGATACGCAGTATTTT.

The J gene is TRBJ2-1, the V gene TRBV5-4; possibly TRBD2 for D (6 bases). Trimming cost V 7 bases and J 8 bases, with 19 bases left between them. Germline loops: CDR1 SGHNT, CDR2 YYREEE (reference sequence). This CDR3 comprises 14 residues. The CDR3 DNA reads as TGTGCCAGCCACGGCGACGGGAGTTTTTATGAGCAGTTCTTC. As protein: CASHGDGSFYEQFF.

The chain couples TRBV5-6 to TRBJ2-1, with D unresolved. V was clipped by 9 bases and J by 6 bases, with 16 bases between them. This CDR3 has 13 residues. Germline V lookup: CDR1 SGHDT, CDR2 YYEEEE. The CDR3 loop reads CATRRSFGNEQFF. CDR3 nucleotides: TGTGCCACTCGAAGGAGTTTCGGCAATGAGCAGTTCTTC.

The J gene is TRBJ1-1, the V gene TRBV27, with no clear D. The CDR3 runs to 13 residues. The V gene lost 7 bases and the J gene lost 4 bases, with 13 bases spanning the gap. The germline V gene encodes CDR1 MNHEY and CDR2 SMNVEV (reference sequence). CDR3 loop: CASTNLGGTEAFF. The DNA of the CDR3 is TGTGCCAGCACCAACCTCGGAGGCACTGAAGCTTTCTTT.